The T cell receptor (beta chain) described here comes from a study of blood T cell repertoires in COVID-19. On the study more broadly: The cDNA or gDNA used as material had been derived from T cells, B-cell-depleted T cells, or PBMCs.

The CDR3 is made up of 16 amino acids. V shed 5 bases and J 3 bases; nucleotides not matched to a gene: 6. Per the germline V gene, CDR1 is MNHEY and CDR2 is SMNVEV (reference sequence). In the authors' methods: Estimated nucleated cell counts came from reference gene primer amplification. Clones were sequenced by immunoSEQ multiplex PCR, and TCRdb holds only the in-frame ones, with some missing. The DNA gave D and trimming, while V, J and clone size come from that table. This repertoire shows 200,000 or so clones, approximately 88% found once; its top ten account for roughly 2.5%. The receptor was isolated from a woman between 40 and 55 years old with acute COVID-19. Sequencing used PBMCs or T cells enriched from blood (not recorded which). The gene calls are TRBV27 and TRBJ1-6, with 8 bases identical to TRBD1. The CDR3 DNA reads TGTGCCAGCAGTCACCCGGGACAGGACTATAATTCACCCCTCCACTTT. Encoded protein: CASSHPGQDYNSPLHF.